These 32 T cell receptor beta chains share one sample of origin, sequenced in a study of breast tumors, draining lymph nodes, adjacent tissues. Axillary draining lymph nodes of breast cancer patients supplied the node samples. Using its own MiXCR run on the multiplex PCR reads, TCRdb lists one record per CDR3 protein. The sample has about 230,000 distinct CDR3 sequences, approximately 30% seen once; the top ten hold 1.2% to 1.5%. The sample consisted of axillary lymph node tissue. The receptor set was obtained from a female donor with breast cancer. Some clones in this sample may be carry-over from other donors' samples.

The V and J genes are TRBV5-1 and TRBJ2-1, with D perhaps TRBD2 (6 bases). CDR1 and CDR2 from the germline V gene are SGHRS and YFSETQ. The CDR3 is 13 residues long. The ends were cut back, 5 bases at V and 5 bases at J, with 11 bases in the middle. This chain's CDR3 is CASRWGGNNEQFF. CDR3 nucleotide sequence: TGCGCCAGCAGGTGGGGCGGGAACAATGAGCAGTTCTTC.

This clonotype was counted many times. J is TRBJ2-1 and V is TRBV5-1; 7 bases are a match to TRBD2. Germline CDR1 reads SGHRS; CDR2 reads YFSETQ. The CDR3 is made up of 13 amino acids. Trimming removed 5 bases from V and 6 bases from J; junction bases left unmatched: 5. The CDR3 nucleotides are TGCGCCAGCAGGCCTCCGGGGGGCAATGAGCAGTTCTTC. Its protein is CASRPPGGNEQFF.

This clonotype was picked up many times. The gene calls are TRBV19 and TRBJ1-2; perhaps TRBD1 as D (6 bases). Trimming pared 7 bases from V and 2 bases from J, leaving 11 bases between. This CDR3 has 13 amino acids. Per germline, CDR1 LNHDA and CDR2 SQIVND (reference sequence). Here the CDR3 DNA reads TGTGCCAGTAAATTCAGGGGAAACTATGGCTACACCTTC. Protein: CASKFRGNYGYTF.

This clonotype came up a few times. The chain links TRBV7-8 to TRBJ1-1; no clear D gene. The CDR3 runs 13 residues. V lost 5 bases to trimming and J lost 1 base, with 8 bases between them. Germline values: CDR1 SGHVS, CDR2 FQNEAQ. The CDR3 protein is CASSDFKNTEAFF. The DNA for the CDR3 is TGTGCCAGCAGCGACTTCAAGAACACTGAAGCTTTCTTT.

This clonotype has ten or more counts. This chain joins TRBV4-1 and TRBJ2-5; TRBD2 matches 7 bases. V lost 6 bases to trimming and J lost 4 bases; unmatched junction nucleotides: 5. The CDR3 totals 13 residues. Germline V gene data show CDR1 as MGHRA and CDR2 as YSYEKL. This CDR3 is CASSRIAGETQYF. DNA for the CDR3: TGCGCCAGCAGTCGTATAGCGGGAGAGACCCAGTACTTC.

This clonotype was recorded many times. The CDR3 sequence is CASSDGLPNQPQHF. The CDR3 DNA follows: TGTGCCAGCAGTGATGGGCTGCCAAATCAGCCCCAGCATTTT. The chain links TRBV2 to TRBJ1-5; no firm D call. Germline CDR1 reads SNHLY; CDR2 reads FYNNEI. CDR3 length: 14 residues. V lost 3 bases and J lost 4, with 10 bases in between.

This clonotype has only a few counts. The CDR3 is CASSYPGESTDTQYF. CDR3 in DNA: TGTGCCAGCAGCTATCCGGGAGAAAGCACAGATACGCAGTATTTT. The chain carries TRBV5-4 and TRBJ2-3; a weak D match, TRBD2 (6 bases). There are 15 residues in the CDR3. Looked up from germline, CDR1 is SGHNT and CDR2 is YYREEE (reference sequence). V lost 3 bases and J 0 bases, leaving 11 bases between the germline ends.

The gene calls are TRBV5-1 and TRBJ2-7; 13 bases map to TRBD2. The germline CDR1 and CDR2 sequences are SGHRS and YFSETQ. The CDR3 consists of 18 residues. V lost 2 bases to trimming and J lost 2 bases; unmatched junction nucleotides: 10. The CDR3: CASSLGLAGADLTYEQYF. In DNA, the CDR3 is TGCGCCAGCAGCTTAGGACTAGCGGGAGCCGACCTGACCTACGAGCAGTACTTC.

This clonotype appeared many times. CDR3 DNA sequence: TGTGCCAGCAGCCGCCTCGGGGGGAGGGCCTTAGATACGCAGTATTTT. Its protein product is CASSRLGGRALDTQYF. J is TRBJ2-3 and V is TRBV7-3; 7 positions agree with TRBD2. The CDR3 loop spans 16 amino acids. Looked up from germline, CDR1 is SGHTA and CDR2 is FQGTGA. V shed 5 bases and J 5 bases; nucleotides not matched to a gene: 13.

This clonotype came up a few times. The chain combines TRBV20-1 with TRBJ1-1; 7 bases line up with TRBD1. This CDR3 contains 14 residues. Germline V gene lookup returns CDR1 DFQATT and CDR2 SNEGSKA (reference sequence). With V trimmed by 2 bases and J by 2 bases, 5 bases remained unmatched. In DNA, the CDR3 is TGCAGTGCTAGAAGAACAGGGGTAAACACTGAAGCTTTCTTT. This sequence encodes CSARRTGVNTEAFF.

This clonotype was picked up many times. CDR3 in amino acids: CASGSGSGQETQYF. CDR3 nucleotide sequence: TGTGCTAGTGGCTCAGGGTCTGGGCAAGAGACCCAGTACTTC. The chain recombines TRBV12-5 with TRBJ2-5; tentative D call: TRBD1 (5 bases). CDR3 length equals 14 residues. Trimming stripped 6 bases from V and 2 bases from J, with 13 bases between. Germline values: CDR1 LGHNT, CDR2 FRNRAP.

J is TRBJ1-3 and V is TRBV15; TRBD1 is a possible D gene (5 bases). CDR1 and CDR2 from the germline V gene are LNHNV and YYDKDF (reference sequence). V was pared by 3 bases and J by 2 bases, with 14 bases between. CDR3 length: 16 residues. The DNA of the CDR3 is TGTGCCACCAGCAGTCCCCTGGGACTCCCTGGAAACACCATATATTTT. This encodes CATSSPLGLPGNTIYF.

This clonotype was observed a handful of times. The chain has TRBV28 and TRBJ2-1; 8 bases are shared with TRBD2. CDR3 length: 15 residues. Germline CDR1 is MDHEN and CDR2 is SYDVKM. V dropped 6 bases and J dropped 2; count of bases not matched to a gene: 6. The CDR3 loop is CASSLREVAYNEQFF. The CDR3 nucleotides read TGTGCCAGCAGCTTGCGGGAGGTCGCCTACAATGAGCAGTTCTTC. Together with reference TRBV28 and TRBJ2-1, the CDR3 gives the full variable domain: DVKVTQSSRYLVKRTGEKVFLECVQDMDHENMFWYRQDPGLGLRLIYFSYDVKMKEKGDIPEGYSVSREKKERFSLILESASTNQTSMYLCASSLREVAYNEQFFGPGTRLTVL.

This clonotype was detected ten times or more. V and J are TRBV6-4 and TRBJ1-6, with D possibly matching TRBD1 (6 bases). This CDR3 has 15 residues. Germline V CDR1 and CDR2: MRHNA, SNTAGT. The V end lost 7 bases, the J end lost 8 bases, and 18 bases lay between the germline ends. CDR3 residues: CASTRDPGADSPLHF. Written as DNA, the CDR3 is TGTGCCAGCACCCGAGATCCAGGGGCCGATTCACCCCTCCACTTT.

With regard to this clonotype: A junction boundary mismatches the germline segment, possibly from a read error. The genes are TRBV11-2 and TRBJ1-1, with no clear D. The germline V gene has CDR1 SGHAT and CDR2 FQNNGV. The CDR3 runs 13 residues. Here the CDR3 DNA reads TGTGCCAGCAGCCTCATGGGGAACACTGAAACTTTCTTT. Its translation is CASSLMGNTETFF.

The V gene is TRBV6-2 or TRBV6-3, the J gene TRBJ2-1, with 9 bases aligning to TRBD2. The trim removed 8 bases at V and 3 bases at J, leaving 11 bases unmatched. Germline-derived CDR1 and CDR2 are MNHEY and SVGEGT. This CDR3 contains 16 residues. The CDR3 coding sequence is TGTGCCAGCCTCGGCGGGGGGGCTAGTTTCTACAATGAGCAGTTCTTC. Its protein is CASLGGGASFYNEQFF.

This clonotype was observed many times. The CDR3 DNA reads as TGTGCCAGCAGCTTAGGGGCAGGGGGGCTTGGAAATGAGCAGTTCTTC. This translates into CASSLGAGGLGNEQFF. The chain links TRBV7-2 to TRBJ2-1, with D perhaps matching TRBD1 (7 bases). Germline CDR1 reads SGHTA; CDR2 reads FQGNSA. The V and J ends lost 1 base and 7 bases respectively, with 17 bases between them. The CDR3 is 16 amino acids.

The V and J genes are TRBV6-1 and TRBJ1-1; D remains ambiguous. V gave up 5 bases and J gave up 4 bases, with 23 bases separating them. Germline CDR1 MNHNS, CDR2 SASEGT. The CDR3 loop spans 17 amino acids. CDR3 sequence (DNA): TGTGCCAGCAGTATCCGGGTCAACCCTGCAGCAGGCACTGAAGCTTTCTTT. Translation gives CASSIRVNPAAGTEAFF.

In this sample, this clonotype turned up many times. The chain uses TRBV7-3 and TRBJ2-7; D is unclear. Germline values: CDR1 SGHTA, CDR2 FQGTGA. V was trimmed by 3 bases and J by 1 base, leaving 7 bases between them. The CDR3 totals 13 residues. The CDR3 bases are TGTGCCAGCAGCTTGGGCAGATCCTACGAGCAGTACTTC. Translated, it gives CASSLGRSYEQYF.

This clonotype was seen many times. This chain's CDR3 is CASSYIRGGAAAYGYTF. The CDR3 region has the DNA TGTGCCAGCAGTTACATAAGGGGGGGGGCAGCTGCTTATGGCTACACCTTC. The chain recombines TRBV6-6 with TRBJ1-2, with TRBD1 as a possible D gene (6 bases). Trimming took 2 bases from V and 5 from J, leaving 21 bases between them. The length of the CDR3 is 17 residues. CDR1 is MNHNY, CDR2 SVGAGI, per germline (reference sequence).

J is TRBJ2-7 and V is TRBV10-2; TRBD2 matches 7 bases. With 7 bases clipped from V and 7 bases from J, the junction kept 10 bases outside the gene matches. Germline CDR1 WSHSY, CDR2 SAAADI. The CDR3 is made up of 13 amino acids. DNA for the CDR3: TGCGCCAGCAAAACGGCGGGAGCAGGAGAGCAGTACTTC. Translation: CASKTAGAGEQYF.

In this sample, this clonotype turned up many times. CDR3 sequence: CASMRDFLNTGELFF. The DNA for the CDR3 is TGTGCCAGCATGAGGGACTTTTTGAACACCGGGGAGCTGTTTTTT. This rearrangement joins TRBV6-1 to TRBJ2-2; possible D gene TRBD2, 6 bases. This CDR3 region has 15 residues. Germline V gives CDR1 MNHNS, CDR2 SASEGT. V was shortened by 7 bases and J by 1 base, with 13 bases between the two germline ends.

This clonotype was seen at least ten times. The rearrangement joins TRBV11-3 to TRBJ2-1; TRBD2 aligns across 11 bases. The CDR3 sequence is 17 residues long. The germline V gene encodes CDR1 SGHNT and CDR2 YENEEA. V shed 5 bases and J 4 bases; nucleotides not matched to a gene: 10. CDR3 in amino acids: CASSGKTGLAAYNEQFF. For the CDR3, the DNA is TGTGCCAGCAGCGGGAAAACGGGACTAGCGGCGTACAATGAGCAGTTCTTC.

The chain carries TRBV5-1 and TRBJ2-5; 10 nucleotides line up with TRBD1. This CDR3 is 16 amino acids long. The trim removed 4 bases at V and 5 bases at J, leaving 11 bases unmatched. CDR1 is SGHRS, CDR2 YFSETQ, per germline. CDR3: CASSPRTGGELETQYF. CDR3 sequence (DNA): TGCGCCAGCAGCCCGCGGACAGGGGGAGAGCTGGAGACCCAGTACTTC.

This clonotype has at least ten counts. A junction end diverges from the germline sequence, so it may reflect a read error. The chain is built from TRBV7-8 and TRBJ2-5, with unresolved D. The CDR3 covers 15 residues. Germline V lookup: CDR1 SGHVS, CDR2 FQNEAQ. CDR3 sequence: CASSLASSRKETQHF. CDR3 coding DNA: TGTGCCAGCAGCTTAGCTTCTTCCAGGAAAGAGACCCAGCACTTC.

This clonotype was picked up a small number of times. At one boundary the junction diverges from the germline segment, which might be a read error. The chain is built from TRBV7-3 and TRBJ2-5, with 10 bases lining up with TRBD2. The CDR3 totals 17 residues. The V gene's germline CDR1 is SGHTA and CDR2 FQGTGA. In nucleotides, the CDR3 is TGTGCCAGCAGCCCTGGGGTACTAGCGGGATTTCAAGAGCCCCAGTACTTC. This codes for CASSPGVLAGFQEPQYF. The entire variable domain, with the rest obtained from reference TRBV7-3 and TRBJ2-5, is as follows: GAGVSQTPSNKVTEKGKYVELRCDPISGHTALYWYRQSLGQGPEFLIYFQGTGAADDSGLPNDRFFAVRPEGSVSTLKIQRTERGDSAVYLCASSPGVLAGFQEPQYFGPGTRLLVL.

The table lists this clonotype with many counts. The rearrangement uses TRBV7-9 and TRBJ2-7; 7 bases are shared with TRBD2. Germline-derived CDR1 and CDR2 are SEHNR and FQNEAQ (reference sequence). The CDR3 runs to 15 residues. The V segment lost 2 bases and the J segment 3 bases; nucleotides outside the gene matches: 7. The CDR3, as DNA: TGTGCCAGCAGCTTAAGGGCGGGAGCGGTCTACGAGCAGTACTTC. This codes for CASSLRAGAVYEQYF.

The chain recombines TRBV6-1 with TRBJ2-1; TRBD1 might be the D (5 bases). CDR3 length: 16 amino acids. Between the trimmed V and J ends, which lost 4 bases and 2 bases, there was a span of 15 bases. CDR1 is MNHNS and CDR2 is SASEGT in the germline V gene. CDR3 sequence: CASSGWGQSTYNEQFF. For the CDR3, the DNA is TGTGCCAGCAGTGGGTGGGGCCAATCAACCTACAATGAGCAGTTCTTC.

This clonotype was counted many times. The chain joins TRBV6-2 or TRBV6-3 to TRBJ2-3, with a weak D call TRBD2 (5 bases). Looked up from germline, CDR1 is MNHEY and CDR2 is SVGEGT. CDR3 length equals 16 residues. V dropped 2 bases and J dropped 0 bases, with 12 bases sitting between them. CDR3: CASSYGDRGSTDTQYF. CDR3 DNA sequence: TGTGCCAGCAGTTACGGGGATCGCGGGAGCACAGATACGCAGTATTTT.

This clonotype came up many times. V usage is TRBV5-1 and J usage is TRBJ2-7, with 8 nucleotides matching TRBD1. Trimming at V came to 0 bases and at J to 6 bases, leaving 8 bases not matched to a gene. From germline, CDR1 is SGHRS and CDR2 YFSETQ. This CDR3 is built from 15 residues. Here the CDR3 DNA reads TGCGCCAGCAGCTTGGGCCTCGGGACAGGCATCGAGCAGTACTTC. Amino acids: CASSLGLGTGIEQYF.

This clonotype was observed a few times. This could be a read error, since a much larger clone is one nucleotide away. In this CDR3 the conserved last residue, phenylalanine or tryptophan, is missing, so a read error is likely. In DNA, the CDR3 is TGTGCCAGCAGCCAAGACAGGAGCTATGGCTACACCTCC. Protein product: CASSQDRSYGYTS. This chain connects TRBV14 to TRBJ1-2, with D unclear. The CDR3 spans 13 residues. CDR1 and CDR2 (germline): SGHDN, FVKESK. V was clipped by 0 bases and J by 4 bases, with 6 bases between them.

This chain uses TRBV28 with TRBJ1-3; D unresolved. The V end lost 2 bases, the J end lost 4 bases, and 9 bases lay between the germline ends. The germline gives CDR1 MDHEN, CDR2 SYDVKM. The CDR3 is 14 residues long. The DNA for the CDR3 is TGTGCCAGCAGTTTACGGGCGGGAGGAAACACCATATATTTT. Translating it yields CASSLRAGGNTIYF.